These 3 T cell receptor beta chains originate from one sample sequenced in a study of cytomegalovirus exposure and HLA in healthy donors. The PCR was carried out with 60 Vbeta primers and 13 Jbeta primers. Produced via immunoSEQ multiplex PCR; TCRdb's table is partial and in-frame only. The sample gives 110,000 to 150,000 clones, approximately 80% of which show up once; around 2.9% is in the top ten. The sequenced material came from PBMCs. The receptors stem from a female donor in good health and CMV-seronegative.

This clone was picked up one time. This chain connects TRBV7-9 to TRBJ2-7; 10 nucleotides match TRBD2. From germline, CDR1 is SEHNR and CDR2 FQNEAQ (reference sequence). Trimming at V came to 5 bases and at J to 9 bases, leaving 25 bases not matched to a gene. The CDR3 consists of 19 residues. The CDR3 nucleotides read TGTGCCAGCAGCCCGACTCCAGGACTAGCGGAAGTGAAGCTACGAGCGCAGTACTTC. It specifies CASSPTPGLAEVKLRAQYF.

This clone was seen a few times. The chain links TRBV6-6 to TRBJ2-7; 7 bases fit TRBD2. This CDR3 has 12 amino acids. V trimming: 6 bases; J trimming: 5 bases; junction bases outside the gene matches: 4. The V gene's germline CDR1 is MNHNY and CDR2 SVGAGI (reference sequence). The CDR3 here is CASRLSGDEQYF. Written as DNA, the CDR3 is TGTGCCAGCAGACTGAGCGGGGACGAGCAGTACTTC.

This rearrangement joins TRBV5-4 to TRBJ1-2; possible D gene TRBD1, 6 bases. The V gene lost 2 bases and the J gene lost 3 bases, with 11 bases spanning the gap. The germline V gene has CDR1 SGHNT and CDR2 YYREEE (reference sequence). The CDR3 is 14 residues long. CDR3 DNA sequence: TGTGCCAGCAGCTTCCATACAGGGTACTATGGCTACACCTTC. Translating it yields CASSFHTGYYGYTF.